This T cell receptor beta chain comes out of a study of cytomegalovirus exposure and HLA in healthy donors. A word on this clone: Other DNA sequences in the sample encode the same CDR3.

The PCR made use of 60 Vbeta and 13 Jbeta primers. Sequencing used immunoSEQ multiplex PCR; TCRdb keeps in-frame clones, though not all of them. The sample totals under 200,000 clones; its top ten clones hold 2.1%. The CDR3 totals 14 residues. Per the germline V gene, CDR1 is SGHRS and CDR2 is YFSETQ. J gave up 1 base and V 2 bases, and 0 bases lay outside the gene matches. Sequencing used PBMCs. The rearrangement links TRBV5-1 to TRBJ2-1; TRBD2 matches at 7 bases. This clonotype originated in a young man in good health and CMV-seronegative. This CDR3 is CASSFSGSYNEQFF. The CDR3 DNA sequence: TGCGCCAGCAGCTTTAGCGGGTCCTACAATGAGCAGTTCTTC.